This T cell receptor (beta chain) was sequenced for a study of T cells after yellow fever vaccination. As for the study in general: With SMART-Seq v4 Ultra Low Input, the fractions containing low cell numbers were prepared.

In this sample, this clonotype turned up a few times. The antigen remains unidentified. The 5'RACE template-switching step produced TCR cDNA and added a universal primer site and UMIs. One entry per CDR3 protein results from TCRdb running MiXCR on the 5' RACE reads. In the table there are hundreds of thousands of distinct CDR3 sequences, roughly 8.4% of which are singletons. Whole-study results and caveats: The study found a weaker secondary response that peaked faster, day 5 versus 15. Clonotypes shared by both compartments, CD4 and CD8, made up a small share.

Here the sequenced sample was PBMCs, taken about 41 days after the first yellow fever vaccination. This TCR came from a man aged 18-30 years who received the YFV17D yellow fever vaccine.

For the CDR3, the DNA is TGTGCCAGCAGCCCGTTTACCAGCGGGGAAGAGACCCAGTACTTC. Its translation: CASSPFTSGEETQYF. The V gene is TRBV5-6, the J gene TRBJ2-5; 7 bases align to TRBD2. The V gene's germline CDR1 is SGHDT and CDR2 YYEEEE. With 4 bases clipped from V and 3 bases from J, the junction kept 9 bases outside the gene matches. The CDR3 runs 15 residues.